This T cell receptor (beta chain) was identified during a study of T cell repertoires in cytomegalovirus infection. Study background: In public TCR beta signatures, there were indications of both CMV infection and matching HLA type. Study-level findings and limits: Carriage of CMV together with the relevant HLA was identifiable through cumulative public TCR beta family frequency. The ex vivo response showed dominance by HLA-C-restricted CMV-specific TCR beta clonotypes.

This clonotype was recorded many times. Its antigen remains unidentified. TCRdb fed the reads into MiXCR, producing one record per CDR3 protein. The sample lists some 220,000 distinct CDR3 sequences; about 7% were seen once. CDR1 MNHEY and CDR2 SMNVEV come from the germline V gene (reference sequence). The V gene lost 4 bases and the J gene lost 0 bases, with 6 bases spanning the gap. The CDR3 is 14 amino acids. The TCR was taken from a human donor in good health (CMV status not recorded). Some clones in this sample may be carry-over from other donors' samples. The sample consisted of PBMCs. The chain has TRBV27 and TRBJ1-4; D is ambiguous. CDR3 DNA sequence: TGTGCCAGCAGTTCGGACCCAACTAATGAAAAACTGTTTTTT. As protein: CASSSDPTNEKLFF.